This T cell receptor beta chain is from a study of T cells expressing NK-cell markers. Background on the study: Sorted CD3+CD56-NKG2C+, CD3+CD56+NKG2C+ and CD3+CD56+NKG2C- T cells supplied the TCR beta repertoires.

Reanalyzing the 5' RACE reads, TCRdb keeps one entry per CDR3 protein, without DNA. The sample holds some 340,000 distinct CDR3 sequences. This sequence originates from a man aged 18 to 69 in good health. The sample comprised blood T cells: a sorted CD56 or NKG2C T cell subset, CD4+ or CD8+ T cells, or bulk PBMC T cells (not recorded which).

CDR3 protein: CSVRTNNNEQFF. This chain links TRBV29-1 with TRBJ2-1; TCRdb indicates TRBD1, and absent DNA this call remains unverified. CDR1 and CDR2 (germline): SQVTM, ANQGSEA. The CDR3 has 12 residues.